Shown below are 10 T cell receptor beta chains from a single sample sequenced in a study of blood T cell repertoires in COVID-19. Generated by immunoSEQ multiplex PCR, the TCRdb table keeps only in-frame clones and is missing some. The sample includes some 260,000 clones, roughly 90% of them seen just once. The sample comprised peripheral blood. The receptors here all came from a human donor in a cohort sampled during active COVID-19.

The chain uses TRBV27 and TRBJ2-5; no definite D call. From germline, CDR1 is MNHEY and CDR2 SMNVEV (reference sequence). The CDR3 covers 15 residues. V lost 1 base and J 2 bases, leaving 11 bases between the germline ends. The DNA for the CDR3 is TGTGCCAGCAGTTTATACCCGATAGAACAAGAGACCCAGTACTTC. Protein sequence: CASSLYPIEQETQYF.

The chain combines TRBV5-4 with TRBJ1-1; TRBD1 might be the D (5 bases). Germline values: CDR1 SGHNT, CDR2 YYREEE (reference sequence). This CDR3 comprises 15 residues. V was trimmed by 0 bases and J by 0 bases, leaving 9 bases between them. DNA of the CDR3: TGTGCCAGCAGCTTGGGGCAGGGAATGAACACTGAAGCTTTCTTT. Its protein product is CASSLGQGMNTEAFF.

In this sample, this clone turned up many times. The same CDR3 is also encoded by other DNA sequences in this sample. This chain connects TRBV19 to TRBJ2-7; TRBD2 matches at 13 bases. Germline V gives CDR1 LNHDA, CDR2 SQIVND (reference sequence). The CDR3 extends over 15 amino acids. The trim removed 6 bases at V and 3 bases at J, leaving 5 bases unmatched. CDR3 region: CASSRTSGRSYEQYF. The DNA of the CDR3 is TGTGCCAGTAGCCGGACTAGCGGGAGAAGCTACGAGCAGTACTTC.

The V call is TRBV28, the J call TRBJ1-5, with TRBD1 matching 7 bases. V trimming: 5 bases; J trimming: 7 bases; junction bases outside the gene matches: 11. CDR1 is MDHEN and CDR2 is SYDVKM in the germline V gene. CDR3 length: 15 amino acids. CDR3 residues: CASSGPPPGGQPQHF. DNA for the CDR3: TGTGCCAGCAGTGGCCCCCCGCCAGGGGGGCAGCCCCAGCATTTT.

The chain joins TRBV19 to TRBJ2-7; possible D gene TRBD2, 5 bases. The V end was cut by 3 bases, the J end by 3 bases, with 9 bases between. The V gene's germline CDR1 is LNHDA and CDR2 SQIVND (reference sequence). The CDR3 runs 13 residues. CDR3: CASSMWESYEQYF. In DNA form, the CDR3 reads TGTGCCAGTAGTATGTGGGAGAGCTACGAGCAGTACTTC.

This chain joins TRBV6-1 and TRBJ1-6; tentative D call: TRBD1 (5 bases). The CDR3 loop spans 14 amino acids. Deletions cut 1 base from V and 10 bases from J, with 11 bases between. Per germline, CDR1 MNHNS and CDR2 SASEGT. The CDR3 nucleotides are TGTGCCAGCAGTGAAGGAACCGCAGGGTCACCCCTCCACTTT. This gives the protein CASSEGTAGSPLHF.

The chain is built from TRBV7-6 and TRBJ2-7; D is perhaps TRBD2 (7 bases). Germline-derived CDR1 and CDR2 are SGHVS and FNYEAQ. This CDR3 spans 15 amino acids. V was clipped by 2 bases and J by 2 bases, with 13 bases between them. In DNA, the CDR3 is TGTGCCAGCAGCTTATCTGCGGGGGCACCCTACGAGCAGTACTTC. Translated: CASSLSAGAPYEQYF.

CDR3 protein: CASSKSEGVKNIQYF. Written as DNA, the CDR3 is TGTGCCAGTAGTAAATCCGAAGGGGTTAAAAACATTCAGTACTTC. The chain recombines TRBV19 with TRBJ2-4; a possible D gene is TRBD1 (5 bases). Per the germline V gene, CDR1 is LNHDA and CDR2 is SQIVND (reference sequence). The CDR3 loop spans 15 amino acids. V lost 4 bases and J lost 4, with 14 bases in between.

This chain connects TRBV19 to TRBJ2-7; D perhaps matches TRBD1 (5 bases). CDR1 and CDR2 (germline): LNHDA, SQIVND (reference sequence). This CDR3 has 16 residues. Trimming left V 7 bases short and J 7 bases short, with 26 bases between. CDR3 sequence (DNA): TGTGCCAGTACCCCCCTTTGGTCCGGCAGGGCAGGGGAGCAGTACTTC. This sequence encodes CASTPLWSGRAGEQYF. Supplemented by reference TRBV19 and TRBJ2-7, the full variable domain reads DGGITQSPKYLFRKEGQNVTLSCEQNLNHDAMYWYRQDPGQGLRLIYYSQIVNDFQKGDIAEGYSVSREKKESFPLTVTSAQKNPTAFYLCASTPLWSGRAGEQYFGPGTRLTVT.

V usage is TRBV7-3 and J usage is TRBJ2-3; perhaps TRBD2 as D (6 bases). The V gene's germline CDR1 is SGHTA and CDR2 FQGTGA. Trimming stripped 2 bases from V and 1 base from J, with 10 bases between. The CDR3 runs 15 residues. CDR3 residues: CASSLDAGRTDTQYF. The CDR3 bases are TGTGCCAGCAGCTTAGACGCGGGACGCACAGATACGCAGTATTTT.